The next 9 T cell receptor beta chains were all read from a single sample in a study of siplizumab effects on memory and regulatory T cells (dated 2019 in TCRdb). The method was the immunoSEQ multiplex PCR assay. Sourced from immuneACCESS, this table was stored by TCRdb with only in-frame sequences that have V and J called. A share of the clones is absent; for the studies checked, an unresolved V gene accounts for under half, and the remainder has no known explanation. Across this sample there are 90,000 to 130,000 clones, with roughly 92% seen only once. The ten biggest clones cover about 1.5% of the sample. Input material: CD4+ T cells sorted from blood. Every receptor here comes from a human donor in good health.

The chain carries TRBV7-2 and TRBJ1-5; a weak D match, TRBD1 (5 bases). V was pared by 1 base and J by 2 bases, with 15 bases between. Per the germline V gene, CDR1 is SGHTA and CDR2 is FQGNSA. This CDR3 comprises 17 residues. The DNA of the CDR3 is TGTGCCAGCAGCTTAGGCTCGAGGGGAATGGGCAATCAGCCCCAGCATTTT. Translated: CASSLGSRGMGNQPQHF. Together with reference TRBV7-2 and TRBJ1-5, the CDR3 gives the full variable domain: GAGVSQSPSNKVTEKGKDVELRCDPISGHTALYWYRQSLGQGLEFLIYFQGNSAPDKSGLPSDRFSAERTGGSVSTLTIQRTQQEDSAVYLCASSLGSRGMGNQPQHFGDGTRLSIL.

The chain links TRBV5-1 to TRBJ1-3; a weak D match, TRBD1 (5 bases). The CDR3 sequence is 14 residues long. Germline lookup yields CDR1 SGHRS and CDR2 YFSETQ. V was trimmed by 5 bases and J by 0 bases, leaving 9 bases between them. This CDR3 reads CASSSQVSGNTIYF. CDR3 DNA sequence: TGCGCCAGCAGTTCACAGGTCTCTGGAAACACCATATATTTT.

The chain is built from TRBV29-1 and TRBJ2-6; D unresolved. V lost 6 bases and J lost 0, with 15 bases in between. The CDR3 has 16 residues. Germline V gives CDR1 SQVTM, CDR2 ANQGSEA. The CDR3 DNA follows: TGCAGCGTCCCCGACGGGCCGCTCTCTGGGGCCAACGTCCTGACTTTC. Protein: CSVPDGPLSGANVLTF.

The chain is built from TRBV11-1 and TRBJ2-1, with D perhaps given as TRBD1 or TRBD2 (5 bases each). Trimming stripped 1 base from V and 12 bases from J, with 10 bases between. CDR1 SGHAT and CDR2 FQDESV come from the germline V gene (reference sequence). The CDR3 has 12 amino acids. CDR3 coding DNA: TGTGCCAGCAGCTTAGAGGCTGGGGGGCAGTTCTTC. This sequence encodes CASSLEAGGQFF. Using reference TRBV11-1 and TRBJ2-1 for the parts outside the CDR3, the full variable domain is EAEVAQSPRYKITEKSQAVAFWCDPISGHATLYWYRQILGQGPELLVQFQDESVVDDSQLPKDRFSAERLKGVDSTLKIQPAELGDSAMYLCASSLEAGGQFFGPGTRLTVL.

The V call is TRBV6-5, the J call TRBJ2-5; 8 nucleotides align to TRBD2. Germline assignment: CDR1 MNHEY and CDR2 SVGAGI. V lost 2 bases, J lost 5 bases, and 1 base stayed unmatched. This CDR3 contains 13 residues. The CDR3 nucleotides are TGTGCCAGCAGTTACGGGACTAGGGAGACCCAGTACTTC. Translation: CASSYGTRETQYF.

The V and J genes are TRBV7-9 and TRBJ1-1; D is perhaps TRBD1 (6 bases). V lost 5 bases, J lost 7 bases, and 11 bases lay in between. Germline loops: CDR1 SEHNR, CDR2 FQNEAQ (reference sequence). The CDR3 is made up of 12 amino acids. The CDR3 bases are TGTGCCAGCAGCGGAGGGGGGTTTGAAGCTTTCTTT. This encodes CASSGGGFEAFF.

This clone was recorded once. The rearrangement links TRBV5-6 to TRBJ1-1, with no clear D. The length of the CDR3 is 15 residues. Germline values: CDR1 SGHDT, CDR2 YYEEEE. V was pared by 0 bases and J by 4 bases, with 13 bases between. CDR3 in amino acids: CASSLVGHLGTEAFF. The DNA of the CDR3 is TGTGCCAGCAGCTTGGTCGGGCACCTCGGCACTGAAGCTTTCTTT.

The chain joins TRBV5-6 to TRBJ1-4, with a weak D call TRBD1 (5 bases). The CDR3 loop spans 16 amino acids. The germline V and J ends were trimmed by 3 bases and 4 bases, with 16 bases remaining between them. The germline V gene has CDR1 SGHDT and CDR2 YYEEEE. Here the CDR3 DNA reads TGTGCCAGCAGCTCGACAGACCACCTTTTTAATGAAAAACTGTTTTTT. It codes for CASSSTDHLFNEKLFF.

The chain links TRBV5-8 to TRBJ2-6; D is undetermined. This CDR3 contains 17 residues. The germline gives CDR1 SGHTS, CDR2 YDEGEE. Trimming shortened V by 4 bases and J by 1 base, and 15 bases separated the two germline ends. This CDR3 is CASSLRVVKSGANVLTF. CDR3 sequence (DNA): TGTGCCAGCAGCCTCCGTGTGGTGAAATCTGGGGCCAACGTCCTGACTTTC.